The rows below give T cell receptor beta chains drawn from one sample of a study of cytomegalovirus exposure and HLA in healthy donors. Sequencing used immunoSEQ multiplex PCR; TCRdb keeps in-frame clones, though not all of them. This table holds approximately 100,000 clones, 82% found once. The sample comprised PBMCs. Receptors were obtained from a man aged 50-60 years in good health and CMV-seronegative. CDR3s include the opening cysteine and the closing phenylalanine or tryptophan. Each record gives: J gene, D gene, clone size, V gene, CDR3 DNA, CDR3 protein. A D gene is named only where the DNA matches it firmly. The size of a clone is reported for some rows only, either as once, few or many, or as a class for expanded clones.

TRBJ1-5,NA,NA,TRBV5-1,TGCGCCAGCAGCCCGGACAGTACATCGCAGCCCCAGCATTTT,CASSPDSTSQPQHF
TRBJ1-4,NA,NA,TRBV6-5,TGTGCCAGCAGTTACCAACAGGAAGGCGGTGAAAAACTGTTTTTT,CASSYQQEGGEKLFF
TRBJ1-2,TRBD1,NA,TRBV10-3,TGTGCCATCAGTGAGACAGGGGGCTTAGGCTACACCTTC,CAISETGGLGYTF
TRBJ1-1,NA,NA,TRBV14,TGTGCCAGCAGCCAAGAATTAGGGGTGGCTGAAGCTTTCTTT,CASSQELGVAEAFF
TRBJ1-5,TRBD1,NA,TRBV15,TGTGCCACCAGCAGAGGGCCGGGACAGGGGGCAGGTAGCAATCAGCCCCAGCATTTT,CATSRGPGQGAGSNQPQHF
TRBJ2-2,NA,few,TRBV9,TGTGCCAGCAGCGTAGCGGGGGAATTCACCGGGGAGCTGTTTTTT,CASSVAGEFTGELFF
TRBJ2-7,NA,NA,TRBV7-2,TGTGCCAGCAGCTCACAGGGGGGGCTTTACGAGCAGTACTTC,CASSSQGGLYEQYF
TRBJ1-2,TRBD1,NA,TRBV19,TGTGCCAGTTCTGTTAGCCTGGGACAGACCTATGGCTACACCTTC,CASSVSLGQTYGYTF
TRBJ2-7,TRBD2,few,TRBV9,TGTGCCAGCAGCGCAGGACTAGCGGGGGGTTTGTACGAGCAGTACTTC,CASSAGLAGGLYEQYF
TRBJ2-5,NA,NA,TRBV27,TGTGCCAGCAGTCCGCTGACTAGGTGGTCGGAGACCCAGTACTTC,CASSPLTRWSETQYF
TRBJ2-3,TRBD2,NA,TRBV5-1,TGCGCCAGCAGCAAGGGACTAGGCACAGATACGCAGTATTTT,CASSKGLGTDTQYF
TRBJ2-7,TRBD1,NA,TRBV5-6,TGTGCCAGCAGCCCGGGACAGGGGGCCGAGCAGTACTTC,CASSPGQGAEQYF
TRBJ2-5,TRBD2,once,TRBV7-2,TGTGCCAGCAGCTTAAGGGCTAGCGGTGGAGAGACCCAGTACTTC,CASSLRASGGETQYF
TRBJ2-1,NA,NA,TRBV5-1,TGCGCCAGCAGCTTGGGAGCGGCCAATGAGCAGTTCTTC,CASSLGAANEQFF
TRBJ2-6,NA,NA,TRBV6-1,TGTGCCAGCACCCAGGGGAACTCTGGGGCCAACGTCCTGACTTTC,CASTQGNSGANVLTF
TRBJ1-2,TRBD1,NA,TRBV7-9,TGTTCCAGCAGCTCGGGACAGGGGAGGAGAGGCTACACCTTC,CSSSSGQGRRGYTF
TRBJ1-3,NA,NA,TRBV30,TGTGCCTGGCAACAGACAGGATCTGGAAACACCATATATTTT,CAWQQTGSGNTIYF
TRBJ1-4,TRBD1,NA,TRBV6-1,TGTGCCTCAAAGACAGGGGGCGTCGAAAAACTGTTTTTT,CASKTGGVEKLFF
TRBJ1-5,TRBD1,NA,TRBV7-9,TGTGCCAGCAGCTTGACAGGGGGCAATCAGCCCCAGCATTTT,CASSLTGGNQPQHF
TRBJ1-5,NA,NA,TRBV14,TGTGCCAGCAGCTCCTCCCTTATCTCGGCCCAGCATTTT,CASSSSLISAQHF
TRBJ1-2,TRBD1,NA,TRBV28,TGTGCCAGCAGTTTAGGGGCAGGGGGGTTTAACTATGGCTACACCTTC,CASSLGAGGFNYGYTF
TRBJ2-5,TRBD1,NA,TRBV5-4,TGTGCCAGCAGCCCAGGACAGGGGGGTCAAGAGACCCAGTACTTC,CASSPGQGGQETQYF
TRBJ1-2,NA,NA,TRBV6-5,TGTGCCAGCAGTTACAAGGGAGGGGAGAACTATGGCTACACCTTC,CASSYKGGENYGYTF
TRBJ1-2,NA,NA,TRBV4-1,TGCGCCAGCAGCCCCGGGGGAGGGGAGAACTATGGCTACACCTTC,CASSPGGGENYGYTF
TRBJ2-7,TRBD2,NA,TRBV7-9,TGTGCCAGCAGCTTATCAGCGGGGGGAGGCGAGCAGTACTTC,CASSLSAGGGEQYF
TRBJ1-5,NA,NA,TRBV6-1,TGTGCCAGCAGGGAAGATGGGAGGGGGATCGGCAATCAGCCCCAGCATTTT,CASREDGRGIGNQPQHF
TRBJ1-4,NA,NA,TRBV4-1,TGCGCCAGCAGCCAAGATAGGGGTGCAACTAATGAAAAACTGTTTTTT,CASSQDRGATNEKLFF
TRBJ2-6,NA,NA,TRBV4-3,TGCGCCAGCAGCCTAGGGGACTCTGGGGCCAACGTCCTGACTTTC,CASSLGDSGANVLTF
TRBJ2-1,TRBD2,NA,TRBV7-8,TGTGCCAGCAGCTTAGTAAGACTAGCCAGAGAGCAGTTCTTC,CASSLVRLAREQFF
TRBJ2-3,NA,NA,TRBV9,TGTGCCAGCAGCCCTTTCGGTGATACGCAGTATTTT,CASSPFGDTQYF
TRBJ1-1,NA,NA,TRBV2,TGTGCCAGCAGTGATACGAATGGGCAGGAAGCTTTCTTT,CASSDTNGQEAFF
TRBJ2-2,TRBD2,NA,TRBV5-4,TGTGCCAGCAGCTTGGAATTCGGGAGGCAGACCGGGGAGCTGTTTTTT,CASSLEFGRQTGELFF
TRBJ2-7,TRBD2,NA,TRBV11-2,TGTGCCAGCAGCTTAACTAGCGGGGGAATAGTGTGGGAGCAGTACTTC,CASSLTSGGIVWEQYF
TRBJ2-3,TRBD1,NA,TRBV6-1,TGTGCCAGCAGCCCCGGACAGGTTAGCACAGATACGCAGTATTTT,CASSPGQVSTDTQYF
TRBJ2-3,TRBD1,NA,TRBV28,TGTGCCAGCAGTTCCCCGACAGGGGGAGGCACAGATACGCAGTATTTT,CASSSPTGGGTDTQYF
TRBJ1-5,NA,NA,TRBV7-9,TGTGCCAGCAGCTCGACAGGCCTTGAGCCCCAGCATTTT,CASSSTGLEPQHF
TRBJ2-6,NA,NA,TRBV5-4,TGTGCCAGCAGCTTCGCAGGCTCTGGGGCCAACGTCCTGACTTTC,CASSFAGSGANVLTF
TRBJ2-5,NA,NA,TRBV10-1,TGCGCCAGCAGTGACAATATCGGGGGAAGGGAGACCCAGTACTTC,CASSDNIGGRETQYF
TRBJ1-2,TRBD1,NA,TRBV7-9,TGTGCCAGCAGACCGGGACAGAACTATGGCTACACCTTC,CASRPGQNYGYTF
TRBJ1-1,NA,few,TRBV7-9,TGTGCCAGCAGCTCCCCGTTGAACACTGAAGCTTTCTTT,CASSSPLNTEAFF
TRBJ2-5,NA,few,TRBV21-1,TGTGCCAGCAGTCTGACTGGGGGAGGGGAGACCCAGTACTTC,CASSLTGGGETQYF
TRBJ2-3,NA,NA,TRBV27,TGTGCCAGCAGTTTCTCAAGAGGGGATACGCAGTATTTT,CASSFSRGDTQYF
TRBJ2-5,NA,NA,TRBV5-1,TGCGCCAGCAGTCAAGACAGCCAAGAGACCCAGTACTTC,CASSQDSQETQYF
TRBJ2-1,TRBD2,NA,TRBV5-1,TGCGCCAGCAGCTTGGGACTAGCTCGTCGCGATGAGCAGTTCTTC,CASSLGLARRDEQFF
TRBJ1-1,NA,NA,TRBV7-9,TGTGCCAGCAGCTTAGACGGTGAGTCACTTCGGGCTTTCTTT,CASSLDGESLRAFF
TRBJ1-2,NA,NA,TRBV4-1,TGCGCCAGCAGCCAGACGGGTATACAGGGCAAGGTTAACTATGGCTACACCTTC,CASSQTGIQGKVNYGYTF
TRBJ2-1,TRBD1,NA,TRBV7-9,TGTGCCAGCAGCAGTTCCAGGGGGCACGGTTACAATGAGCAGTTCTTC,CASSSSRGHGYNEQFF
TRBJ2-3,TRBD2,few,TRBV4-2,TGTGCCAGCAGCCAACAAGCGGGGGGGCAATCAGATACGCAGTATTTT,CASSQQAGGQSDTQYF
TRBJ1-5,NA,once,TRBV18,TGTGCCAGCTCACCCGGGGAGTCTAATCAGCCCCAGCATTTT,CASSPGESNQPQHF
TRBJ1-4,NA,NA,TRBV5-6,TGTGCCAGCAGCTTGAGGCAGGCAAATGAAAAACTGTTTTTT,CASSLRQANEKLFF
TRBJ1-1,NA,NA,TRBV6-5,TGTGCCAGCAGCTACTCCCGGGACACTGAAGCTTTCTTT,CASSYSRDTEAFF
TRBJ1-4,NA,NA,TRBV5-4,TGTGCCAGCAGCTTGGAGGCAGGGGATAGAAAACTGTTTTTT,CASSLEAGDRKLFF
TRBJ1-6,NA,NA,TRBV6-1,TGTGCCCTCCGGGACTCTCATAATTCACCCCTCCACTTT,CALRDSHNSPLHF
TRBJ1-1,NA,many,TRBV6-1,TGTGCCAGCAGCGCCCGACAGGCGGGGAACACTGAAGCTTTCTTT,CASSARQAGNTEAFF
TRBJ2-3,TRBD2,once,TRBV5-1,TGCGCCAGCAGCTGGACCTTAGCGGGACCCACAGATACGCAGTATTTT,CASSWTLAGPTDTQYF